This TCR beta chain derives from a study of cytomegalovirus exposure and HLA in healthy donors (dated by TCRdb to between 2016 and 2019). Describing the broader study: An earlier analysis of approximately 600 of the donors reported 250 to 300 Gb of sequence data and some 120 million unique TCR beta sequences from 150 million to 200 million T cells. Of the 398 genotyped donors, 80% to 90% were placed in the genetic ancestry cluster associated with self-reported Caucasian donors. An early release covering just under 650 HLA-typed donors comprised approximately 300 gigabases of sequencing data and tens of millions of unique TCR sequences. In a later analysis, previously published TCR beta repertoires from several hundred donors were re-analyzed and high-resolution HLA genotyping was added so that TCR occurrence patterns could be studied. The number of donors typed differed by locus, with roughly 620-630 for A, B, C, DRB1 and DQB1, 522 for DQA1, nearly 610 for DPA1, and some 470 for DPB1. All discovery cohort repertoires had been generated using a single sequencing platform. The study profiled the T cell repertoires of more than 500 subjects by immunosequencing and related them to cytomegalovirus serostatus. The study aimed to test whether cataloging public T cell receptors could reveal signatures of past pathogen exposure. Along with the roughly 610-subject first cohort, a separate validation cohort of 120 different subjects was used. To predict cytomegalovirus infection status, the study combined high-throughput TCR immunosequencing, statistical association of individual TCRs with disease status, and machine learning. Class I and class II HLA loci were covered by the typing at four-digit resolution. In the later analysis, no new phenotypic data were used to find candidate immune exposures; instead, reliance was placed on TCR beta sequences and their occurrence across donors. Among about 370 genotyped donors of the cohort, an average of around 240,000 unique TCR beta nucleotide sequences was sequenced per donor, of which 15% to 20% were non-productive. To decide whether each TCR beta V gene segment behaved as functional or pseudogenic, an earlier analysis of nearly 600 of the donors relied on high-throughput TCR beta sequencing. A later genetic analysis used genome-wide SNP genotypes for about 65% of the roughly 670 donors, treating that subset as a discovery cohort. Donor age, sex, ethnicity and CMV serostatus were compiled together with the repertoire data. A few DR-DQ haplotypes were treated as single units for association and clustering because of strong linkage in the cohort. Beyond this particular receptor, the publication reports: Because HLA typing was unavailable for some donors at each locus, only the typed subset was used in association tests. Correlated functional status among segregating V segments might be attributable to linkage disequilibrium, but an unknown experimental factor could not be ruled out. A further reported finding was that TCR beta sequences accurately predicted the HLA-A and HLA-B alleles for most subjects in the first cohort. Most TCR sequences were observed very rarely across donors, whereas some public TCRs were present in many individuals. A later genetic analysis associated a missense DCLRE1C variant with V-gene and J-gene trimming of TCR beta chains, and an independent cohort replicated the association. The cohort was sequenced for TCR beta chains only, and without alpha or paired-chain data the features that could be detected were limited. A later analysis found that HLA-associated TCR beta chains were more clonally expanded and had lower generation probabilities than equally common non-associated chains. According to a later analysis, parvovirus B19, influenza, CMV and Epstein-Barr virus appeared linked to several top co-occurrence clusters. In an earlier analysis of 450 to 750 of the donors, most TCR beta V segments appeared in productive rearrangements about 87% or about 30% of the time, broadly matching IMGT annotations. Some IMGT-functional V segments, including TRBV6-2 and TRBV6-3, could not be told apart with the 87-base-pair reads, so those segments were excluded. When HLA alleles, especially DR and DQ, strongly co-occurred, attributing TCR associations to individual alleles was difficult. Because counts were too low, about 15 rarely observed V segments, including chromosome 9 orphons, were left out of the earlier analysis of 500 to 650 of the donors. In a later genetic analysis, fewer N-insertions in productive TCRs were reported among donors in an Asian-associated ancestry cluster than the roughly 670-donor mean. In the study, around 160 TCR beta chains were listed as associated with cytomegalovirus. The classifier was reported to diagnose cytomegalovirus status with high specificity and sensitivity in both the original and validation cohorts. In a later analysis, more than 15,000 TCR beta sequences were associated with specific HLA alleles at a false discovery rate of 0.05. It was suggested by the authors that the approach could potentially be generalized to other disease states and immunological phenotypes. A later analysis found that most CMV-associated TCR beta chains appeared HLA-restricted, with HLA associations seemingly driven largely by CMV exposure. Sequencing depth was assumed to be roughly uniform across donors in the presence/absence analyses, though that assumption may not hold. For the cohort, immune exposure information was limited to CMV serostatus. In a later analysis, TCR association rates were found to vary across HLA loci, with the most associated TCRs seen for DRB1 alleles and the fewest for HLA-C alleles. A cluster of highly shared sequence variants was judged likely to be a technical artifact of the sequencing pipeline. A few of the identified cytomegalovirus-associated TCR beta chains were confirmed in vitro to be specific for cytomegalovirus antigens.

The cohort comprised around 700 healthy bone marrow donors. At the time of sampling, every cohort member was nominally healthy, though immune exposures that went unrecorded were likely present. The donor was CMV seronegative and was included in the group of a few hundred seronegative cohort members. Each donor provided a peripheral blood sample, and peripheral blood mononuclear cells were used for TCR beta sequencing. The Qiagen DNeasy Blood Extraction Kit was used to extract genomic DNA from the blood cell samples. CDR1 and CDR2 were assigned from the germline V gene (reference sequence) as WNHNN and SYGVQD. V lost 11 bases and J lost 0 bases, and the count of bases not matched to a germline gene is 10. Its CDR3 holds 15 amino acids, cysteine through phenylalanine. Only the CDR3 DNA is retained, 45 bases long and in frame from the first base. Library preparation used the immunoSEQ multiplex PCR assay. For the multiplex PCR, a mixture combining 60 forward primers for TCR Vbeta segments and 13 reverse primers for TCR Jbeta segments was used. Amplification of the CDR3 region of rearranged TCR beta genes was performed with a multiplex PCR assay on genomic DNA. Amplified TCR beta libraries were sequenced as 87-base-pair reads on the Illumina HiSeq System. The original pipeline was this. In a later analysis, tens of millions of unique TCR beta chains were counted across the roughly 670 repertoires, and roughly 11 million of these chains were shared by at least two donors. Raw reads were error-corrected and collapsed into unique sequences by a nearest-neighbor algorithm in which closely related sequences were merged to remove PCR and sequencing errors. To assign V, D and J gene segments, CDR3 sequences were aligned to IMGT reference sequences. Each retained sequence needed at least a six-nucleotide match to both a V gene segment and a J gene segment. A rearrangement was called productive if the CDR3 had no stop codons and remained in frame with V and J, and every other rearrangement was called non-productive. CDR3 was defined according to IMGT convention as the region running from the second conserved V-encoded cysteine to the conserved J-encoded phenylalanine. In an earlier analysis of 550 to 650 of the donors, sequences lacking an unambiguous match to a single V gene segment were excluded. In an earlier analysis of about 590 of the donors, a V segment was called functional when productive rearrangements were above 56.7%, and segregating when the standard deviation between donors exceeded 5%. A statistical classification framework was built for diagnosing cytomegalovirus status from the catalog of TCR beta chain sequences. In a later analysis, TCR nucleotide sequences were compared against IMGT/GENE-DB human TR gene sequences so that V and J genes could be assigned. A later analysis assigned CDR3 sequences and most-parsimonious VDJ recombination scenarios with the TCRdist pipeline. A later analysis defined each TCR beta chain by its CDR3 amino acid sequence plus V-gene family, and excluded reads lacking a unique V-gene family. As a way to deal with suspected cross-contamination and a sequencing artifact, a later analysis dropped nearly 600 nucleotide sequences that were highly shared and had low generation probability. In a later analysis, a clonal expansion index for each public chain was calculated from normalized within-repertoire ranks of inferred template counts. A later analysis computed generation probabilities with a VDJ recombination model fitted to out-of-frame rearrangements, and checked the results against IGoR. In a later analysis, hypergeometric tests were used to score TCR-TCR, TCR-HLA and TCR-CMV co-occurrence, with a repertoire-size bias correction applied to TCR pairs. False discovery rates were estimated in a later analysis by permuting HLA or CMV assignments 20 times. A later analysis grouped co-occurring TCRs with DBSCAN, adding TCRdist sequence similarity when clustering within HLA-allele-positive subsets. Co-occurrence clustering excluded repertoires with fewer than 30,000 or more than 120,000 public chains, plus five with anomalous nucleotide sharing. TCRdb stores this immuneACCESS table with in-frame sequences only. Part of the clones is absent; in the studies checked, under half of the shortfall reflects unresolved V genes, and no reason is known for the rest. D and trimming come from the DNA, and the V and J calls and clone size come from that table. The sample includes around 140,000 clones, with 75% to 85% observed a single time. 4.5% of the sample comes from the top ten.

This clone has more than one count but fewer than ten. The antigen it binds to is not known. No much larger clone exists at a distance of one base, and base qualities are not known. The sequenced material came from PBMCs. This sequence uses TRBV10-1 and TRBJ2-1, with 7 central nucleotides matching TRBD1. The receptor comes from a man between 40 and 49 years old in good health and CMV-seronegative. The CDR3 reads CASRQGPISYNEQFF. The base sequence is TGCGCCTCTCGACAGGGCCCTATCTCCTACAATGAGCAGTTCTTC.